Listed below are T cell receptor beta chains from one sample, sequenced in a study of blood T cell repertoires in COVID-19. Here immunoSEQ multiplex PCR was the method, and the copy in TCRdb shows in-frame clones only, minus some. The sample lists over 200,000 clones, approximately 90% occurring once. Sequenced input: peripheral blood. The receptors stem from a man aged 50-60 years with COVID-19, enrolled during active disease. The CDR3 runs from the conserved cysteine through the conserved F or W. D genes are given only for firm matches. Rows give clone size only sometimes, using once, few, many, or a class for an expanded clone.

TGTGCCAGTAGTACACAGGGTGGAGAAGCTTTCTTT CASSTQGGEAFF . . TRBJ1-1 TRBV19
TGCGCCAGCAGCTTGGCCGGTCCCGAGACCCAGTACTTC CASSLAGPETQYF . . TRBJ2-5 TRBV5-1
TGTGCCAGCAGCCCACCTAGCGGGGGGCTCGGAAATGAGCAGTTCTTC CASSPPSGGLGNEQFF . TRBD2 TRBJ2-1 TRBV11-2
TGCGCCAGCAGCTTGGCCGAGGACACTGAAGCTTTCTTT CASSLAEDTEAFF . . TRBJ1-1 TRBV5-1
TGTGCCAGTAGGTTGAGGGGGTCGAGCACCGGGGAGCTGTTTTTT CASRLRGSSTGELFF few . TRBJ2-2 TRBV19
TGTGCCACCAGCTTTGGGCCCGAAAAACTGTTTTTT CATSFGPEKLFF . . TRBJ1-4 TRBV15
TGTGCCAGTAATTCTCCTCGGGGGAACTATGGCTACACCTTC CASNSPRGNYGYTF . . TRBJ1-2 TRBV19
TGTGCCTGGAGTATCGGCAATCAGCCCCAGCATTTT CAWSIGNQPQHF . . TRBJ1-5 TRBV30
TGTGCCAGCAGCGCTCAGGTCGCGAACACTGAAGCTTTCTTT CASSAQVANTEAFF few . TRBJ1-1 TRBV9
TGTGCCAGCTCACCAGCTAGCGGGAGCTCCCCCCAGTATTTT CASSPASGSSPQYF . TRBD2 TRBJ2-3 TRBV18